This T cell receptor beta chain comes out of a study of early T cells in non-severe SARS-CoV-2 infection. Study-level results: Matching results from VDJdb favored anti-spike CD8 responses, leaving private and CD4 specificities undetected.

Individual cDNA molecules received unique molecular identifiers. From the 5' RACE reads, TCRdb called clonotypes with MiXCR, one entry per CDR3 protein. This sample has around 27,000 distinct CDR3 sequences; about 5.8% occur once, and the top ten carry around 24%. This clonotype was counted ten times or more. Antigen: not known. CDR3 length: 17 amino acids. The V segment lost 4 bases and the J segment 0 bases; nucleotides outside the gene matches: 9. Germline V gene lookup returns CDR1 ENHRY and CDR2 SYGVKD. Sequenced sample: whole blood. This rearrangement joins TRBV10-3 to TRBJ2-3; 8 bases fit TRBD1. This clonotype originated in an adult who was a healthcare worker with PCR-confirmed SARS-CoV-2 infection or an uninfected control (not recorded which). Here the CDR3 DNA reads TGTGCCATCAGTGCTCCTGACAGGGGATCTAGCACAGATACGCAGTATTTT. Encoded protein: CAISAPDRGSSTDTQYF.